The sequence of this T cell receptor (beta chain) was determined in a study of shared T cell receptors in the human thymus. Profiled with immunoSEQ multiplex PCR; TCRdb holds only in-frame clones, not every one. In the table there are about 660,000 clones, 70% to 90% of which are singletons. CDR1 is MGHRA, CDR2 YSYEKL, per germline. CDR3 length equals 15 residues. V lost 0 bases and J 4 bases, leaving 12 bases between the germline ends. The data also belong to a second study, concerning human thymus T cells.

J is TRBJ1-2 and V is TRBV4-1; D unresolved. Sequences were obtained from thymocytes. The TCR comes from a boy under two years old with a congenital heart defect. Written as DNA, the CDR3 is TGCGCCAGCAGCCAAGATAACGGGGTTATCTATGGCTACACCTTC. Translating it yields CASSQDNGVIYGYTF.